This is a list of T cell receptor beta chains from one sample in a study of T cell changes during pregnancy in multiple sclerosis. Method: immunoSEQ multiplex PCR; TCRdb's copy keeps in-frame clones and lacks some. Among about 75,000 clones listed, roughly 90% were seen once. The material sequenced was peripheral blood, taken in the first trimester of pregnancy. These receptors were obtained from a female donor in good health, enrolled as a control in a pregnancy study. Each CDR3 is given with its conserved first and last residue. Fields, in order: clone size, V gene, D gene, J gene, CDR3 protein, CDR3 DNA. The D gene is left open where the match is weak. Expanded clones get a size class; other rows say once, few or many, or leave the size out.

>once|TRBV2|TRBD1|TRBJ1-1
CASSDLGGQAPLRTEAFF
TGTGCCAGCAGTGACCTTGGGGGACAGGCCCCTCTGAGGACTGAAGCTTTCTTT
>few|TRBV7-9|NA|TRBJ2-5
CASSLAATETQYF
TGTGCCAGCAGCTTAGCAGCCACAGAGACCCAGTACTTC
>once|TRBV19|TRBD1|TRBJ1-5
CASSIRGTGGTQPQHF
TGTGCCAGTAGTATACGAGGGACAGGGGGAACCCAGCCCCAGCATTTT
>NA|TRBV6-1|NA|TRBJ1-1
CASSWGPGVTEAFF
TGTGCCAGCAGTTGGGGGCCGGGCGTCACTGAAGCTTTCTTT
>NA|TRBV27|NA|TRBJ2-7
CASSSGMSYEQYF
TGTGCCAGCAGTTCCGGGATGTCCTACGAGCAGTACTTC
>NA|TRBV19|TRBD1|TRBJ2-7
CASSSGQGAAYEQYF
TGTGCCAGTAGTTCCGGACAGGGGGCGGCCTACGAGCAGTACTTC
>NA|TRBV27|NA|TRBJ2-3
CASSSFTDTQYF
TGTGCCAGCAGTTCGTTCACAGATACGCAGTATTTT
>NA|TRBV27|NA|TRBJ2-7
CASSITGNRYEQYF
TGTGCCAGCAGTATCACAGGGAATCGGTACGAGCAGTACTTC
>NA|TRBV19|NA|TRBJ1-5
CASSTRGNQPQHF
TGTGCCAGTAGCACTCGGGGCAATCAGCCCCAGCATTTT
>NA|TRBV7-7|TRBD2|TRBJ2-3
CASSPGLAGGSTDTQYF
TGTGCCAGCAGCCCGGGACTAGCGGGGGGAAGCACAGATACGCAGTATTTT
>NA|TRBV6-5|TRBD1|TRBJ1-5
CASSYSRGGQPQHF
TGTGCCAGCAGTTACTCGAGAGGGGGCCAGCCCCAGCATTTT
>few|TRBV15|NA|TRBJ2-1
CATTPHAGWYNEQFF
TGTGCCACCACCCCCCATGCGGGGTGGTACAATGAGCAGTTCTTC
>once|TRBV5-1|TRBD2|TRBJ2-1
CASSRRLAGVGNEQFF
TGCGCCAGCAGCCGGAGACTAGCGGGTGTAGGGAATGAGCAGTTCTTC
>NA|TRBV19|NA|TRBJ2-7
CASSITRALTYEQYF
TGTGCCAGTAGTATAACCAGGGCCCTGACCTACGAGCAGTACTTC
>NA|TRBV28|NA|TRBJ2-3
CASSSPASPTTYF
TGTGCCAGCAGTTCCCCGGCTAGCCCTACAACATATTTT
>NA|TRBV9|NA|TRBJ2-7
CASSVEVGASSYEQYF
TGTGCCAGCAGCGTAGAAGTAGGGGCGAGCTCCTACGAGCAGTACTTC
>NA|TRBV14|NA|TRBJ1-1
CASSRDLNTEAFF
TGTGCCAGCAGCCGCGACTTAAACACTGAAGCTTTCTTT
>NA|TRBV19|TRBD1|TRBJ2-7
CASSIGGTGRREQYF
TGTGCCAGTAGTATAGGCGGGACAGGGCGCCGCGAGCAGTACTTC
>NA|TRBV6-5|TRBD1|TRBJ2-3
CASGTGLSTDTQYF
TGTGCCAGCGGGACAGGGCTTTCCACAGATACGCAGTATTTT
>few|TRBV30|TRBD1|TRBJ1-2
CAWSETGRGGYTF
TGTGCCTGGAGTGAGACAGGGCGGGGTGGCTACACCTTC
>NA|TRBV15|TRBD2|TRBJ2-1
CATSRDRGGRWSNEQFF
TGTGCCACCAGCAGAGATCGGGGCGGGAGATGGTCCAATGAGCAGTTCTTC
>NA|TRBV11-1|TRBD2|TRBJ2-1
CASSLDVAGVYNEQFF
TGTGCCAGCAGCTTAGATGTAGCGGGGGTCTACAATGAGCAGTTCTTC
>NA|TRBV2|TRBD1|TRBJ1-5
CASSESGGMNQPQHF
TGTGCCAGCAGTGAGTCAGGGGGCATGAATCAGCCCCAGCATTTT
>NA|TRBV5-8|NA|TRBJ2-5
CASSGRTVSQETQYF
TGTGCCAGCAGCGGTCGGACAGTAAGTCAAGAGACCCAGTACTTC
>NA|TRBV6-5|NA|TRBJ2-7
CASSHRQGLSYEQYF
TGTGCCAGCAGCCACCGCCAGGGGCTATCCTACGAGCAGTACTTC
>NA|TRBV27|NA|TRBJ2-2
CASSLSLVPGELFF
TGTGCCAGCAGTTTATCGCTAGTACCCGGGGAGCTGTTTTTT
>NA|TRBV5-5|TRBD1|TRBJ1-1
CASDRAGNTNTEAFF
TGTGCCAGCGACAGGGCAGGGAATACGAACACTGAAGCTTTCTTT
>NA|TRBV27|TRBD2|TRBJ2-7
CASSSVTSGSYEQYF
TGTGCCAGCAGTTCGGTTACTAGCGGGAGCTACGAGCAGTACTTC
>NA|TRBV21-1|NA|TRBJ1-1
CASSKGHLTQMEGTEAFF
TGTGCCAGCAGCAAAGGACACCTCACACAGATGGAAGGCACTGAAGCTTTCTTT
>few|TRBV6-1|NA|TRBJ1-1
CASRITGNTEAFF
TGTGCCAGCAGGATTACAGGGAACACTGAAGCTTTCTTT
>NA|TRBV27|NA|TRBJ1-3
CASSRGLSSGNTIYF
TGTGCCAGCAGCAGGGGCCTAAGCTCTGGAAACACCATATATTTT
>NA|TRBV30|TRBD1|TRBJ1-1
CAWSSTGVGTEAFF
TGTGCCTGGAGTTCGACAGGGGTTGGCACTGAAGCTTTCTTT
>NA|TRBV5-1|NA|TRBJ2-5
CASSIKIQGQETQYF
TGCGCCAGCAGCATCAAAATACAGGGCCAAGAGACCCAGTACTTC
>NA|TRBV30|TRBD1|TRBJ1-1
CAWSEQGVSTEAFF
TGTGCCTGGAGCGAACAGGGGGTTAGCACTGAAGCTTTCTTT
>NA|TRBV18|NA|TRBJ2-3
CASSPPAATLVNTQYF
TGTGCCAGCTCACCACCAGCCGCCACCCTCGTGAATACGCAGTATTTT
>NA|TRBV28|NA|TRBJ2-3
CASSSMRRSTDTQYF
TGTGCCAGCAGTTCAATGCGGAGAAGCACAGATACGCAGTATTTT
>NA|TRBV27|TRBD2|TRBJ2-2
CASSLSWTSMAGELFF
TGTGCCAGCAGTTTATCGTGGACTAGTATGGCCGGGGAGCTGTTTTTT
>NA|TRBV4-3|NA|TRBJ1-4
CASSQPTGSNEKLFF
TGCGCCAGCAGCCAACCTACAGGGTCTAATGAAAAACTGTTTTTT
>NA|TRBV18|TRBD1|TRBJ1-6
CASSPFPRNRGVSYNSPLHF
TGTGCCAGCTCACCTTTCCCCCGGAACAGGGGAGTATCCTATAATTCACCCCTCCACTTT
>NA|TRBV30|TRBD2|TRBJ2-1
CAWSSGTSSNNEQFF
TGTGCCTGGAGTTCCGGGACTAGCAGCAACAATGAGCAGTTCTTC
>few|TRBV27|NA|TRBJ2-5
CASKRYGEETQYF
TGTGCCAGCAAAAGGTACGGGGAGGAGACCCAGTACTTC
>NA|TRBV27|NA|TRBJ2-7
CASSFRRGSPYEQYF
TGTGCCAGCAGTTTCCGAAGGGGGTCCCCCTACGAGCAGTACTTC
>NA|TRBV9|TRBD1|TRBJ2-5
CASSVTGGKETQYF
TGTGCCAGCAGCGTGACAGGGGGAAAAGAGACCCAGTACTTC
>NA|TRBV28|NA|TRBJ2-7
CASSFLRGPTNEQYF
TGTGCCAGCAGTTTTCTCAGGGGTCCGACTAACGAGCAGTACTTC
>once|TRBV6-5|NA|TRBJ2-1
CASSRDRYNEQFF
TGTGCCAGCAGCCGCGACAGATACAATGAGCAGTTCTTC
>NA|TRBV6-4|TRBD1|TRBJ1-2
CASSDGTASTDTF
TGTGCCAGCAGTGACGGGACAGCCTCAACGGACACCTTC
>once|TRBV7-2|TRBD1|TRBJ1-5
CASSADREGQPQHF
TGTGCCAGCAGCGCGGACAGGGAAGGTCAGCCCCAGCATTTT
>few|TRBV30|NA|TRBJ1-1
CAWNKPGTFTGAFF
TGTGCCTGGAATAAACCCGGGACTTTCACAGGAGCTTTCTTT
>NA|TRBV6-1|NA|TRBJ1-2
CASSEVGGYGYTF
TGTGCCAGCAGTGAAGTGGGGGGCTATGGCTACACCTTC
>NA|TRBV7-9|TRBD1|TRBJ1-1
CASTPTGGRTEAFF
TGTGCCAGCACCCCGACAGGGGGGAGGACTGAAGCTTTCTTT
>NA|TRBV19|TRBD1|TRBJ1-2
CASRGTGLLLYGYTF
TGTGCCAGTCGAGGGACAGGGCTCCTCCTCTATGGCTACACCTTC
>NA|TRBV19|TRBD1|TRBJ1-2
CASSRDRGEYGYTF
TGTGCCAGTAGTAGGGACAGGGGGGAATATGGCTACACCTTC
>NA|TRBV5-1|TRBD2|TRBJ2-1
CASSSAGSSYNEQFF
TGCGCCAGCAGCTCAGCGGGGAGCTCCTACAATGAGCAGTTCTTC
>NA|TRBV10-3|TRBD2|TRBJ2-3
CAISGTSGGADTQYF
TGTGCCATCAGTGGGACTAGCGGGGGCGCAGATACGCAGTATTTT